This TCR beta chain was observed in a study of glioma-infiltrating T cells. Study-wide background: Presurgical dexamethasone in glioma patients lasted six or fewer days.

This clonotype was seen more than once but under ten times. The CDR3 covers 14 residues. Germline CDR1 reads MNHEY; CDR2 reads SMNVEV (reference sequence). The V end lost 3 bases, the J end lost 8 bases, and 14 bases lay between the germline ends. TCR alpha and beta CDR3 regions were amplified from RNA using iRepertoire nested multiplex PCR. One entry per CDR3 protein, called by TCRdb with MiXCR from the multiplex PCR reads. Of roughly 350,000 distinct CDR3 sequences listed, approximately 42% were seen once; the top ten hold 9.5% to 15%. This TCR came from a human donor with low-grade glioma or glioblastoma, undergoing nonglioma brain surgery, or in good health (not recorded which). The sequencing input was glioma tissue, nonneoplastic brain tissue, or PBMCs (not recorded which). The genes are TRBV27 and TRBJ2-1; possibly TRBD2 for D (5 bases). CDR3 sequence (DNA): TGTGCCAGCAGTTTTTTTGGAGCGGCGTATGAGCAGTTCTTC. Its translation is CASSFFGAAYEQFF.